A selection of T cell receptor beta chains follows, all from one sample in a study of identical twins. MiXCR, applied by TCRdb to the 5' RACE reads, yields one record per CDR3 protein. This table holds roughly 500,000 distinct CDR3 sequences, around 20% found once. The same specimen was also included in a second study, on T cells expressing NK-cell markers.

The specimen was CD4+ T cells sorted from blood. The source of these receptors is a woman under 30 in good health. Both conserved end residues are part of each CDR3. The D gene is left open where the match is weak. Expanded clones are given a class, and other clones once, few, many or no size at all.

few,TRBJ2-7,TRBV12-3/TRBV12-4,TRBD2,TGTGCCAGCCACGCGGGAGGGTACGAGCAGTACTTC,CASHAGGYEQYF
NA,TRBJ2-7,TRBV20-1,NA,TGCAGTGCTAGAGGAGGGGGCGGGGGAACCTACGAGCAGTACTTC,CSARGGGGGTYEQYF
NA,TRBJ1-5,TRBV12-3/TRBV12-4,NA,TGTGCCAGCAGTTTAACGAGTTCCCAGCCCCAGCATTTT,CASSLTSSQPQHF
NA,TRBJ2-7,TRBV12-3/TRBV12-4,TRBD2,TGTGCCAGCACGGCGAAGAGGACTAGCGGGTTTAAGCAGTACTTC,CASTAKRTSGFKQYF
NA,TRBJ1-5,TRBV9,NA,TGTGCCAGCAGCGTAGAGGGGATGGATCAGCCCCAGCATTTT,CASSVEGMDQPQHF
NA,TRBJ2-2,TRBV2,NA,TGTGCCAGGCGGGACACCGGGGAGCTGTTTTTT,CARRDTGELFF
NA,TRBJ1-1,TRBV7-9,NA,TGTGCCAGCAGCATTACAACGGAGACTGAAGCTTTCTTT,CASSITTETEAFF
few,TRBJ1-5,TRBV12-3/TRBV12-4,NA,TGTGCCAGCAGTTTCGCAGACTTTAATCAGCCCCAGCATTTT,CASSFADFNQPQHF
few,TRBJ2-7,TRBV5-5,NA,TGTGCCAGCAGCTTGAGTCAGGACTACGAGCAGTACTTC,CASSLSQDYEQYF
few,TRBJ2-1,TRBV18,NA,TGTGCCAGCTCACCTTCACAGGGCAATGAGCAGTTCTTC,CASSPSQGNEQFF
few,TRBJ2-5,TRBV10-3,NA,TGTGCCATCAGTGGTCCCGGGACCTCCGTGGAAGAGACCCAGTACTTC,CAISGPGTSVEETQYF
NA,TRBJ1-4,TRBV9,TRBD1,TGTGCCAGCAGCTCAACTTCAGGGGGCGCCACTAATGAAAAACTGTTTTTT,CASSSTSGGATNEKLFF
many,TRBJ2-2,TRBV14,NA,TGTGCCAGCCAACCAACCGCGACTTACACCGGGGAGCTGTTTTTT,CASQPTATYTGELFF
NA,TRBJ1-2,TRBV6-5,NA,TGTGCCAGCAGTTACTCGACGGGGGTTGACTACACCTTC,CASSYSTGVDYTF
NA,TRBJ2-2,TRBV6-1,TRBD1,TGTGCCAGCAGTGCGATGACAGGGTTAGGCGGGGAGCTGTTTTTT,CASSAMTGLGGELFF
NA,TRBJ2-5,TRBV29-1,TRBD1,TGCAGCGTCAGGGACAGGGAACGGGAGACCCAGTACTTC,CSVRDRERETQYF
few,TRBJ1-1,TRBV27,TRBD1,TGTGCCAGCAGTACCCGGACAGGGGTGAACACTGAAGCTTTCTTT,CASSTRTGVNTEAFF
NA,TRBJ2-1,TRBV6-4,NA,TGTGCCAGCAATCCGGGACATAGGGTTGAGCAGTTCTTC,CASNPGHRVEQFF
NA,TRBJ1-6,TRBV2,NA,TGTGCCAGCAGTGAACAGGACTCCTATAATTCACCCCTCCACTTT,CASSEQDSYNSPLHF
few,TRBJ2-7,TRBV7-9,NA,TGTGCCAGCAGCTTAGATCCGGGCAGGGGCTACGAGCAGTACTTC,CASSLDPGRGYEQYF
NA,TRBJ2-7,TRBV4-3,NA,TGCGCCAGCAGCCAAGACGCCACAGGGCGGGGGGAGCAGTACTTC,CASSQDATGRGEQYF
NA,TRBJ1-2,TRBV7-9,NA,TGTGCCAGCAACCGGGCTCGGGGTTCGGATGGCTACACCTTC,CASNRARGSDGYTF
NA,TRBJ2-2,TRBV20-1,NA,TGCAGTGCTCGGGGACTCCTAAACACCGGGGAGCTGTTTTTT,CSARGLLNTGELFF
NA,TRBJ1-5,TRBV27,NA,TGTGCCAGCAGTGCGGGTCGGCGGCAGCCCCAGCATTTT,CASSAGRRQPQHF
NA,TRBJ1-2,TRBV29-1,NA,TGCAGCGCGTCAAGTTCGACGAACCGGGGAGGCTACACCTTC,CSASSSTNRGGYTF
NA,TRBJ1-4,TRBV6-5,NA,TGTGCCAGCAGTTACTCCACGGGACAAGATGAAAAACTGTTTTTT,CASSYSTGQDEKLFF
NA,TRBJ2-5,TRBV6-2/TRBV6-3,NA,TGTGCCAGCAGTTACTTCGGCCAAGAGACCCAGTACTTC,CASSYFGQETQYF
NA,TRBJ2-1,TRBV7-2,NA,TGTGCCAGCAGTTATAGGGGCATTGGGAGAATGGAGCAGTTCTTC,CASSYRGIGRMEQFF
few,TRBJ1-2,TRBV6-1,NA,TGTGCCAGCAGGGGTCCTGGCGTTTATGGCTACACCTTC,CASRGPGVYGYTF
many,TRBJ1-2,TRBV5-1,NA,TGCGCCAGCAGCTTGGGCCGGAGCGACTATGGCTACACCTTC,CASSLGRSDYGYTF
NA,TRBJ2-3,TRBV3-1,TRBD2,TGTGCCAGCAGCCACCCACTAGCGGGCGGCACAGATACGCAGTATTTT,CASSHPLAGGTDTQYF
many,TRBJ2-1,TRBV10-3,NA,TGTGCCATCAGTGAACCGGGACACTCCATGGAGCAGTTCTTC,CAISEPGHSMEQFF
few,TRBJ1-5,TRBV5-1,NA,TGCGCCAGCAGCTCCCAGGGAGGCAGTCAGCCCCAGCATTTT,CASSSQGGSQPQHF
few,TRBJ1-1,TRBV24-1,NA,TGTGCCACCAGTGATTTCCCTTTCAACACTGAAGCTTTCTTT,CATSDFPFNTEAFF
few,TRBJ2-1,TRBV7-2,NA,TGTGCCAGCAGCTTTGACCGATTGGACCATGAGCAGTTCTTC,CASSFDRLDHEQFF
NA,TRBJ1-2,TRBV20-1,NA,TGCAGTGCTAGTAAGCTGGGGCATGGCTACACCTTC,CSASKLGHGYTF
NA,TRBJ2-2,TRBV12-3/TRBV12-4,NA,TGTGCCAGCAGCCCAGAGGCGAGATTGAACACCGGGGAGCTGTTTTTT,CASSPEARLNTGELFF
NA,TRBJ1-1,TRBV3-1,NA,TGTGCCAGCAGCCAAGCCACGATTATGAACACTGAAGCTTTCTTT,CASSQATIMNTEAFF
many,TRBJ1-2,TRBV20-1,NA,TGCAGTGCGCCGGCAGCGGCGTATGGCTACACCTTC,CSAPAAAYGYTF
NA,TRBJ2-3,TRBV15,NA,TGTGCCACCAGCTTATCACAGAGAGAGACAGATACGCAGTATTTT,CATSLSQRETDTQYF
NA,TRBJ2-1,TRBV2,NA,TGTGCCAGCAGTCCCTCGGGGGCTGAGCAGTTCTTC,CASSPSGAEQFF
many,TRBJ2-3,TRBV12-3/TRBV12-4,NA,TGTGCCAGCAGTTCATGGGATACGCAGTATTTT,CASSSWDTQYF
NA,TRBJ1-2,TRBV13,NA,TGTGCCAGCAGCCGGGGTCCTAACTATGGCTACACCTTC,CASSRGPNYGYTF
few,TRBJ2-7,TRBV6-1,TRBD1,TGTGCCAGCCCGGGACAGGGGGCTTACGAGCAGTACTTC,CASPGQGAYEQYF
NA,TRBJ1-6,TRBV12-5,TRBD1,TGTGCTAGTGCCCCTTGGTCGGGACAGTATAATTCACCCCTCCACTTT,CASAPWSGQYNSPLHF
NA,TRBJ1-5,TRBV25-1,NA,TGTGCCAGCAGTGAATTAGGGGATAGCAATCAGCCCCAGCATTTT,CASSELGDSNQPQHF
NA,TRBJ2-7,TRBV18,NA,TGTGCCAGCTCACCACTGGTCGGCAGGGGCCACGAGCAGTACTTC,CASSPLVGRGHEQYF
few,TRBJ1-6,TRBV10-3,NA,TGTGAAGATTCGGGGGGATCACCCCTCCACTTT,CEDSGGSPLHF
few,TRBJ2-5,TRBV3-1,NA,TGTGCCAGCAGCCAATTTGAAGAGACCCAGTACTTC,CASSQFEETQYF
NA,TRBJ1-1,TRBV6-6,NA,TGTGCCAGCACCATCGCAGGGATTCCGGCTTTCTTT,CASTIAGIPAFF
NA,TRBJ2-7,TRBV7-2,TRBD2,TGTGCCAGCAGCTTATGGGGACTAGCGGGACGGGAGCAGTACTTC,CASSLWGLAGREQYF
once,TRBJ1-1,TRBV9,NA,TGTGCCAGCAGCGTAGACCCTAAAGGCACTGAAGCTTTCTTT,CASSVDPKGTEAFF
NA,TRBJ1-2,TRBV29-1,NA,TGCAGCGCCGATAAACAGGGAAGTGGTGGCTACACCTTC,CSADKQGSGGYTF
NA,TRBJ2-7,TRBV7-2,NA,TGTGCCAGCAGTTACGGACCCACCTCCTCCTACGAGCAGTACTTC,CASSYGPTSSYEQYF
many,TRBJ1-1,TRBV3-1,NA,TGTGCCAGCAGCCAACGGGTATCGGCTGAAGCTTTCTTT,CASSQRVSAEAFF
NA,TRBJ2-2,TRBV4-3,TRBD2,TGCGCCAGCAGCCAGGGGCCCCCGGGACTAGCGGCCGGGGAGCTGTTTTTT,CASSQGPPGLAAGELFF
NA,TRBJ1-1,TRBV4-2,NA,TGTGCCAGCAGCCAAGATTTAACGGCTTTCTTT,CASSQDLTAFF
NA,TRBJ1-4,TRBV5-5,NA,TGTGCCAGCAGCTCACCCCGGGCCACTAATGAAAAACTGTTTTTT,CASSSPRATNEKLFF
few,TRBJ2-3,TRBV10-3,NA,TGTGCCATCAAAGGAACTATGGATACGCAGTATTTT,CAIKGTMDTQYF